This TCR beta chain was found in a study of Ad26.COV2.S vaccination and SARS-CoV-2 variants. Germline assignment: CDR1 SGHNT and CDR2 YYREEE (reference sequence). Deletions cut 2 bases from V and 5 bases from J, with 16 bases between. CDR3 length: 15 residues. The treatment is: 15 to 20 received Ad26.COV2.S at low or high dose, single or two shots; about five received placebo; per-sample allocation not given. At day 63 after the first vaccine or placebo injection, samples were drawn. Method: immunoSEQ multiplex PCR; TCRdb's copy keeps in-frame clones and lacks some. The sample includes about 350,000 clones, about 89% of them seen just once.

V and J are TRBV5-4 and TRBJ2-5; no clear D. The sequence was obtained from a person aged 18-65 years who received the Ad26.COV2.S COVID-19 vaccine or a placebo. Sequences were derived from peripheral blood, sampled in a trial of Ad26.COV2.S vaccine versus placebo. The CDR3 sequence: CASSLRAGLGETQYF. DNA for the CDR3: TGTGCCAGCAGCTTAAGGGCCGGTTTGGGGGAGACCCAGTACTTC.